This entry is about one T cell receptor beta chain. The data were obtained in a study of blood T cell repertoires in COVID-19. Study at large: PBMCs, B-cell-depleted T cells, or T cells were the source of the cDNA or gDNA that made up the material.

CDR1 and CDR2 from the germline V gene are SGHTA and FQGNSA. V lost 2 bases and J lost 5; bases outside the gene matches: 8. The CDR3 covers 15 residues. In the authors' workflow: By means of reference gene primer amplification, nucleated cell counts were estimated. Measured with immunoSEQ multiplex PCR; TCRdb has only the in-frame clones, and not every one. The DNA gave D and trimming, while V, J and clone size come from that table. The repertoire holds some 50,000 clones, with 83% as singletons. The chain carries TRBV7-2 and TRBJ2-7; 8 positions agree with TRBD1. The sequence was obtained from a man older than 75 in a cohort sampled during active COVID-19. The sample was peripheral blood. The CDR3 loop is CASSLMQGAAHEQYF. Here the CDR3 DNA reads TGTGCCAGCAGCTTAATGCAGGGGGCGGCTCACGAGCAGTACTTC.